A few counts support the clone carrying this T cell receptor (beta chain). A second PCR, run for about 7 to 11 cycles, used a sample-barcoded 5' primer plus a J-beta primer mix. TCRdb re-called the 5' RACE reads through MiXCR, storing one row per CDR3 protein. In the table there are about 800,000 distinct CDR3 sequences, 55% to 70% of which are singletons. CDR1 is SGHTA and CDR2 is FQGNSA in the germline V gene. The V gene end was trimmed by 5 bases and the J gene end by 3 bases; junction bases not matched to a gene: 12. This CDR3 comprises 16 residues. The sample belongs to a study of blood T cells in healthy people across ages.

The sample taken for sequencing was blood. The sequence was obtained from a man under 40 in good health. The chain recombines TRBV7-2 with TRBJ2-7; 8 bases fit TRBD1. CDR3 protein: CASSPQVVDRVYEQYF. Here the CDR3 DNA reads TGTGCCAGCAGCCCCCAGGTCGTGGACAGGGTCTACGAGCAGTACTTC.